The following is a T cell receptor beta chain sequence with its context. The sample belongs to a study of blood T cell repertoires in COVID-19. At the level of the study: Both acute and convalescent COVID-19 samples were obtained from the United States, Italy and Spain. PBMCs, B-cell-depleted T cells, or T cells provided the cDNA or gDNA that made up the material.

Under the authors' procedure: Amplification with reference gene primers provided the estimates of nucleated cell counts. Assay: immunoSEQ multiplex PCR; the TCRdb copy retains only in-frame clones and omits some. That table furnishes V, J and clone size, whereas the DNA furnished D and trimming. The sample has 50,000 to 80,000 clones, about 79% seen once. Input material: peripheral blood. The TCR was taken from a woman in her fifties or sixties with acute or convalescent COVID-19.

The CDR3 DNA is TGTGCCAGCTCACCATCGGCAGGGTCATCTGAAGCTTTCTTT. Translating gives CASSPSAGSSEAFF. This chain uses TRBV18 with TRBJ1-1, with D possibly being TRBD1 (5 bases). Per the germline V gene, CDR1 is KGHSH and CDR2 is LQKENI. The CDR3 contains 14 residues. Trimming shortened V by 2 bases and J by 6 bases, and 13 bases separated the two germline ends.